Sequencing of this T cell receptor beta chain was carried out in a study of identical twins. TCRdb re-derived calls from the 5' RACE reads in MiXCR, one entry per CDR3 protein. The sample shows 450,000 or so distinct CDR3 sequences, over 12% of them seen only once. V lost 6 bases to trimming and J lost 4 bases, with 10 bases between them. Per germline, CDR1 SQVTM and CDR2 ANQGSEA. This CDR3 is 12 amino acids long. The sample was also linked to a second study, of yellow fever vaccine responses in identical twins.

Source material: CD4+ T cells sorted from blood. This TCR came from a woman between 18 and 30 years old in good health. This chain links TRBV29-1 with TRBJ2-4; D perhaps matches TRBD1 (5 bases). The CDR3 here is CSVQESKNIQYF. CDR3 nucleotide sequence: TGCAGCGTACAGGAGAGTAAAAACATTCAGTACTTC.